This T cell receptor (beta chain) was sequenced during a study of cytotoxic CD8 clonotypes in ibrutinib-treated CLL. Across the study: The study included 11 relapsed/refractory and roughly 15 treatment-naive patients; 17 had IGHV unmutated disease.

With sequencing, the targeted depth ranged from 1 in 200,000 to 1 in 1 million T cells. Profiled with immunoSEQ multiplex PCR; TCRdb holds only in-frame clones, not every one. The table includes approximately 100,000 clones, almost 80% detected once. Broader study findings: Patients showed higher baseline clonality than age-matched healthy donors, and it tracked circulating CD8+ T-cell counts.

This clone was seen just once. Its antigen is currently unknown. The CDR3 is 15 amino acids. Germline-derived CDR1 and CDR2 are MDHEN and SYDVKM. V lost 7 bases and J lost 1, with 13 bases in between. Cryopreserved PBMCs supplied about 2 micrograms of genomic DNA for TCR beta libraries. This receptor was obtained from a human donor with chronic lymphocytic leukemia. The sequencing here drew on PBMCs, taken after 12 months of ibrutinib treatment. The chain recombines TRBV28 with TRBJ2-2; D assignment may be TRBD1 or TRBD2 (5 bases each). The CDR3 sequence is CASKLPGRNTGELFF. In DNA form, the CDR3 reads TGTGCCAGCAAATTGCCGGGGCGGAACACCGGGGAGCTGTTTTTT.